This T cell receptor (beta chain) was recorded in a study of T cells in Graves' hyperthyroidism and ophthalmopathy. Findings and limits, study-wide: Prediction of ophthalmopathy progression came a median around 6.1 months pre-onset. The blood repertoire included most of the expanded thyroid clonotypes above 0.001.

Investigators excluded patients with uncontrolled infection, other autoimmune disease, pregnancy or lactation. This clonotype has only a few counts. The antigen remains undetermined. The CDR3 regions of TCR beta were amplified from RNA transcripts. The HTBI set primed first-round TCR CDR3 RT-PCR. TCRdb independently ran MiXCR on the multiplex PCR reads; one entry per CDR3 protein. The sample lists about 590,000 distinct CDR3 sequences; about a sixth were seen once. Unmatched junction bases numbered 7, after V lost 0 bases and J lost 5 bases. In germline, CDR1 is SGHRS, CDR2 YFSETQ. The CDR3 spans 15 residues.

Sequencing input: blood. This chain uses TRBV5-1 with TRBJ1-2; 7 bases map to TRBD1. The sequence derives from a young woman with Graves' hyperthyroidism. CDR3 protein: CASSLGPGQEYGYTF. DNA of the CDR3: TGCGCCAGCAGCTTGGGCCCCGGACAGGAATATGGCTACACCTTC.